This passage covers 17 T cell receptor beta chains from one sample sequenced in a study of Ad26.COV2.S vaccination and SARS-CoV-2 variants. Data came from immunoSEQ multiplex PCR; TCRdb stores just in-frame clones and leaves some out. This table has hundreds of thousands of clones, roughly 90% appearing once. Treatment here: around 19 received Ad26.COV2.S at low or high dose, single or two shots; about five received placebo; per-sample allocation not given. Samples were taken on day 63 after the first vaccine or placebo injection. The sample in question was peripheral blood, obtained in a trial of Ad26.COV2.S vaccine versus placebo. The receptors stem from a person aged 18-60 years who received the Ad26.COV2.S COVID-19 vaccine or a placebo.

This clone is a singleton in its sample. The chain joins TRBV6-5 to TRBJ1-5; 7 bases are a match to TRBD1. Germline lookup yields CDR1 MNHEY and CDR2 SVGAGI. The CDR3 is made up of 15 amino acids. Trimming removed 0 bases from V and 9 bases from J; junction bases left unmatched: 8. CDR3 sequence: CASSYSKQGGWPQHF. The CDR3 bases are TGTGCCAGCAGTTACTCGAAGCAGGGGGGTTGGCCCCAGCATTTT.

Here the CDR3 DNA reads TGCGCCAGCAGCTGGGGACAGGGGAAGGAGGATACGCAGTATTTT. Protein product: CASSWGQGKEDTQYF. This chain joins TRBV5-1 and TRBJ2-3; 10 bases agree with TRBD1. CDR1 SGHRS and CDR2 YFSETQ come from the germline V gene. V trimming: 3 bases; J trimming: 6 bases; junction bases outside the gene matches: 7. The CDR3 is 15 amino acids.

In DNA form, the CDR3 reads TGTGCCAGTAGTACAGGAGGGACAGGGGCCCGCGAGCAGTACTTC. The encoded protein is CASSTGGTGAREQYF. J is TRBJ2-7 and V is TRBV19; 10 nucleotides agree with TRBD1. Per the germline V gene, CDR1 is LNHDA and CDR2 is SQIVND (reference sequence). The CDR3 is made up of 15 amino acids. Germline trimming cut 4 bases from V and 6 bases from J; bases unmatched to any gene: 9. Variable domain in full (rest from reference TRBV19 and TRBJ2-7): DGGITQSPKYLFRKEGQNVTLSCEQNLNHDAMYWYRQDPGQGLRLIYYSQIVNDFQKGDIAEGYSVSREKKESFPLTVTSAQKNPTAFYLCASSTGGTGAREQYFGPGTRLTVT.

This sequence joins TRBV9 and TRBJ2-5, with no clear D. This CDR3 region has 15 residues. Trimming took 2 bases from V and 4 from J, leaving 15 bases between them. The germline CDR1 and CDR2 sequences are SGDLS and YYNGEE. In DNA form, the CDR3 reads TGTGCCAGCAGCGTTAACCACCGGTTTTCAGAGACCCAGTACTTC. Translation gives CASSVNHRFSETQYF.

The chain has TRBV19 and TRBJ2-1, with a weak D call TRBD1 (5 bases). Germline values: CDR1 LNHDA, CDR2 SQIVND (reference sequence). This CDR3 is built from 15 residues. Trimming removed 5 bases at V and 0 bases at J, with 11 bases between. As DNA, the CDR3 is TGTGCCAGTAGTCTGAGAAGGGGCTCCTACAATGAGCAGTTCTTC. This codes for CASSLRRGSYNEQFF.

This clone was observed a handful of times. The chain employs TRBV11-1 and TRBJ2-7; 9 bases are shared with TRBD1. CDR3 length equals 15 residues. The ends lost 3 bases at V and 2 bases at J; junction bases unmatched: 5. Germline values: CDR1 SGHAT, CDR2 FQDESV (reference sequence). CDR3 region: CASSFGTGWTYEQYF. Written as DNA, the CDR3 is TGTGCCAGCAGCTTTGGGACAGGGTGGACCTACGAGCAGTACTTC.

The gene calls are TRBV27 and TRBJ2-7; TRBD2 matches at 11 bases. CDR3 length equals 16 residues. Germline trimming cut 8 bases from V and 1 base from J; bases unmatched to any gene: 10. CDR1 and CDR2 from the germline V gene are MNHEY and SMNVEV (reference sequence). The CDR3 nucleotides read TGTGCCAGCGTTCGTTTTAGGACTAGCGGGTCCTACGAGCAGTACTTC. It encodes CASVRFRTSGSYEQYF.

The chain employs TRBV7-2 and TRBJ1-6; D is perhaps TRBD1 (5 bases). The V end was cut by 11 bases, the J end by 10 bases, with 18 bases between. The CDR3 spans 13 residues. Per germline, CDR1 SGHTA and CDR2 FQGNSA. DNA for the CDR3: TGTGCCGGGGAGGGGAGGAGGAGGTCACCCCTCCACTTT. Translation: CAGEGRRRSPLHF.

The CDR3 spells CASSYYETQYF. The CDR3, as DNA: TGTGCCAGCAGTTACTACGAGACCCAGTACTTC. The gene calls are TRBV6-5 and TRBJ2-5, with D uncertain. This CDR3 has 11 amino acids. In germline, CDR1 is MNHEY, CDR2 SVGAGI. Trimming stripped 1 base from V and 5 bases from J, with 2 bases between.

V is TRBV30 and J is TRBJ1-2; no reliable D call. Germline loops: CDR1 GTSNPN, CDR2 SVGIG (reference sequence). Trimming removed 3 bases from V and 7 bases from J, with 15 bases in between. The CDR3 covers 13 residues. The CDR3 nucleotides read TGTGCCTGGAGCCGTGTGAAGGTGGGTGGCTACACCTTC. Translating it yields CAWSRVKVGGYTF. The variable domain in full, with the rest retrieved from reference TRBV30 and TRBJ1-2, is SQTIHQWPATLVQPVGSPLSLECTVEGTSNPNLYWYRQAAGRGLQLLFYSVGIGQISSEVPQNLSASRPQDRQFILSSKKLLLSDSGFYLCAWSRVKVGGYTFGSGTRLTVV.

J is TRBJ2-7 and V is TRBV10-2; no clear D gene. Germline V gene lookup returns CDR1 WSHSY and CDR2 SAAADI. CDR3 size: 13 residues. Deletions cut 2 bases from V and 7 bases from J, with 12 bases between. CDR3 sequence reads: CASSEMAGTEQYF. The CDR3 DNA follows: TGCGCCAGCAGTGAGATGGCAGGCACGGAGCAGTACTTC.

J is TRBJ2-3 and V is TRBV6-2 or TRBV6-3; 11 positions agree with TRBD2. The CDR3 extends over 17 amino acids. With 5 bases clipped from V and 0 bases from J, the junction kept 7 bases outside the gene matches. The germline V gene encodes CDR1 MNHEY and CDR2 SVGEGT. The CDR3, as DNA: TGTGCCAGCAGTAGTCTAGCGGGGGGAATCAGCACAGATACGCAGTATTTT. Its protein product is CASSSLAGGISTDTQYF.

V gene TRBV10-3 combines with J gene TRBJ2-7; 7 bases align to TRBD2. The V gene end was trimmed by 2 bases and the J gene end by 2 bases; junction bases not matched to a gene: 3. The CDR3 runs 14 residues. Germline loops: CDR1 ENHRY, CDR2 SYGVKD. The CDR3: CAISEPAGTYEQYF. In nucleotides, the CDR3 is TGTGCCATCAGTGAGCCAGCGGGAACCTACGAGCAGTACTTC.

The CDR3 DNA sequence: TGTGCCAGCAGTGAAGGGACTAGCGGGATCAATGAGCAGTTCTTC. This encodes CASSEGTSGINEQFF. This sequence joins TRBV6-4 and TRBJ2-1; 13 nucleotides align to TRBD2. V shed 3 bases, J shed 6 bases, and the junction held 2 bases outside the gene matches. Germline assignment: CDR1 MRHNA and CDR2 SNTAGT. The CDR3 is made up of 15 amino acids.

This clone is a singleton in its sample. The rearrangement links TRBV5-1 to TRBJ2-2, with a weak D call TRBD2 (5 bases). CDR1 is SGHRS and CDR2 is YFSETQ in the germline V gene. The CDR3 is made up of 14 amino acids. Trimming pared 0 bases from V and 5 bases from J, leaving 8 bases between. The CDR3 here is CASSLAPGTGELFF. CDR3 bases: TGCGCCAGCAGCTTGGCCCCGGGGACCGGGGAGCTGTTTTTT.

The rearrangement links TRBV5-5 to TRBJ2-1; D is uncertain. Trimming took off 0 bases at V and 10 bases at J, with 5 bases between the two ends. This CDR3 has 11 residues. Germline assignment: CDR1 SGHKS and CDR2 YYEKEE (reference sequence). CDR3 in DNA: TGTGCCAGCAGCTTGGTAGGGGAGCAGTTCTTC. Amino acid sequence: CASSLVGEQFF.

The chain carries TRBV5-4 and TRBJ1-3, with 8 bases identical to TRBD1. V lost 8 bases and J lost 0; bases outside the gene matches: 10. The germline V gene has CDR1 SGHNT and CDR2 YYREEE (reference sequence). The CDR3 covers 16 residues. The CDR3: CASHTGGRISGNTIYF. In nucleotides, the CDR3 is TGTGCCAGTCATACAGGGGGAAGAATCTCTGGAAACACCATATATTTT.